This TCR beta chain was sequenced in a study of glioma-infiltrating T cells after dendritic cell vaccination. Patients had residual fresh-frozen tumor tissue and more than two years of survival data. Before vaccination, two weeks after the third vaccination, and at progression, PBMC were collected. On this clone: Its antigen remains unknown.

Germline V gives CDR1 SGHRS, CDR2 YFSETQ. The V and J ends lost 4 bases and 1 base, in that order; junction bases with no gene match: 7. There are 15 residues in the CDR3. Primers: 60 V beta forward and 13 J beta reverse. TCRdb's table, derived via immunoSEQ multiplex PCR, lists solely in-frame clones and lacks some. The data show more than 85,000 clones, with more than 75% seen just once and over 2.5% held by the top ten. Whole-study findings and limits: Survival was not directly related to TCR clonality in these patients.

This clonotype was sampled from a human donor with glioblastoma. This rearrangement joins TRBV5-1 to TRBJ1-1, with 7 bases aligning to TRBD1. The source material was blood, sampled before dendritic cell vaccination. The CDR3 loop is CASSTTGDQNTEAFF. In DNA, the CDR3 is TGCGCCAGCAGCACAACAGGGGACCAGAACACTGAAGCTTTCTTT.